This T cell receptor beta chain was captured in a study of OX40 agonist ivuxolimab in advanced cancers. As for the study in general: Prior anti-PD-1, anti-PD-L1 or anti-CTLA-4 therapy did not bar entry, and roughly 40% had some. Study-wide findings and caveats: Researchers report that CD8+ T cells had, on average, more expanded clones than CD4+. In the expanded peripheral T cells, antigen specificity was never determined.

Here immunoSEQ multiplex PCR was the method, and the copy in TCRdb shows in-frame clones only, minus some. The sample lists about 96,000 clones, 90% occurring once. CDR3 length equals 16 residues. Trimming cost V 1 base and J 2 bases, with 12 bases left between them. Germline V gene lookup returns CDR1 SGHDT and CDR2 YYEEEE. As to this clone: The target antigen is unknown.

The sample was CD4+ or CD8+ T cells sorted from blood, taken in a trial of the OX40 agonist ivuxolimab. The origin of this receptor is an adult with an advanced solid tumor such as melanoma, head and neck, liver or kidney cancer. The V call is TRBV5-6, the J call TRBJ1-4; D may be TRBD1 (5 bases). The CDR3: CASSLQGGATNEKLFF. The CDR3 bases are TGTGCCAGCAGCTTGCAGGGAGGGGCTACTAATGAAAAACTGTTTTTT.